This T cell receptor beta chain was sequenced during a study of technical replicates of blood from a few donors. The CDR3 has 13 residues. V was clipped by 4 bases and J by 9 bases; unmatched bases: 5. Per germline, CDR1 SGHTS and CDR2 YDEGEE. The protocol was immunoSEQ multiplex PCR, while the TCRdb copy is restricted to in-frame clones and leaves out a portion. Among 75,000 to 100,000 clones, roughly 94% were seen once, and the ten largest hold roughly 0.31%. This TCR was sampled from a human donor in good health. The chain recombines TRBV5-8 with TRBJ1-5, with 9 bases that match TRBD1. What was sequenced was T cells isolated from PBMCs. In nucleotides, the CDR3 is TGTGCCAGCAGCCTGGGACAGGGATGGCCCCAGCATTTT. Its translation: CASSLGQGWPQHF. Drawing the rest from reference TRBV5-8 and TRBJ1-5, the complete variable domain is EAGVTQSPTHLIKTRGQQATLRCSPISGHTSVYWYQQALGLGLQFLLWYDEGEERNRGNFPPRFSGRQFPNYSSELNVNALELEDSALYLCASSLGQGWPQHFGDGTRLSIL.